The 28 T cell receptor beta chains below come from one sample, sequenced in a study of blood T cell repertoires in COVID-19. The assay was immunoSEQ multiplex PCR, and TCRdb's table has in-frame clones only and misses some. The sample has around 230,000 clones, around four fifths seen once. Material: peripheral blood. The receptor source for this set is a woman aged 50 to 60 with acute or convalescent COVID-19.

The genes are TRBV12-3 or TRBV12-4 and TRBJ2-1; D is undetermined. The CDR3 totals 12 residues. The germline V and J ends were trimmed by 0 bases and 10 bases, with 7 bases remaining between them. CDR3 DNA: TGTGCCAGCAGTTTAGCCCTGAGAGAGCAGTTCTTC. Amino acids: CASSLALREQFF.

The V call is TRBV11-2, the J call TRBJ1-2; tentative D call: TRBD1 (6 bases). Germline assignment: CDR1 SGHAT and CDR2 FQNNGV. V was cut by 4 bases and J by 0 bases, with 12 bases left in between. CDR3 length: 15 residues. CDR3 in DNA: TGTGCCAGCAGCTCCTCAGGGGATTCTAACTATGGCTACACCTTC. It translates to CASSSSGDSNYGYTF.

V gene TRBV6-5 combines with J gene TRBJ2-1; D is ambiguous. Germline CDR1 MNHEY, CDR2 SVGAGI. This CDR3 is 16 amino acids long. V was cut by 0 bases and J by 2 bases, with 11 bases left in between. The CDR3 reads CASSYSTTYTYNEQFF. The CDR3 bases are TGTGCCAGCAGTTACTCAACCACCTATACCTACAATGAGCAGTTCTTC.

J is TRBJ2-7 and V is TRBV5-6; 7 nucleotides agree with TRBD1. J lost 2 bases, V lost 2 bases, and 7 bases had no gene match. Germline values: CDR1 SGHDT, CDR2 YYEEEE. There are 15 residues in the CDR3. Here the CDR3 reads CASSLPRQGTYEQYF. As DNA, the CDR3 is TGTGCCAGCAGCTTACCCCGACAGGGCACCTACGAGCAGTACTTC.

This chain links TRBV7-2 with TRBJ1-2; maybe TRBD1 (6 bases). This CDR3 comprises 15 residues. Deletions cut 2 bases from V and 5 bases from J, with 15 bases between. The V gene's germline CDR1 is SGHTA and CDR2 FQGNSA. CDR3 DNA sequence: TGTGCCAGCAGCTTAAGCGCACAGGGCGGGTATGGCTACACCTTC. Translating it yields CASSLSAQGGYGYTF.

This clone appeared once. This chain connects TRBV24-1 to TRBJ1-1; D is possibly TRBD1 (5 bases). The CDR3 is 15 residues long. Germline assignment: CDR1 KGHDR and CDR2 SFDVKD. V was clipped by 2 bases and J by 3 bases, with 12 bases between them. The CDR3 here is CATSDSKGWYTEAFF. DNA for the CDR3: TGTGCCACCAGTGATTCGAAGGGGTGGTACACTGAAGCTTTCTTT.

This clone was picked up a small number of times. V is TRBV2 and J is TRBJ1-5; D not certain. Germline CDR1 is SNHLY and CDR2 is FYNNEI. The CDR3 length is 19 residues. The ends were cut back, 5 bases at V and 0 bases at J, with 23 bases in the middle. DNA of the CDR3: TGTGCCAGCAGTAACAAGGGCTTTTTCTCGAGGGATAGCAATCAGCCCCAGCATTTT. This codes for CASSNKGFFSRDSNQPQHF.

This clone was picked up a small number of times. V and J are TRBV27 and TRBJ2-2; 9 positions match TRBD1. The V gene end was trimmed by 5 bases and the J gene end by 7 bases; junction bases not matched to a gene: 5. The CDR3 sequence is 14 residues long. Per the germline V gene, CDR1 is MNHEY and CDR2 is SMNVEV (reference sequence). The CDR3 sequence: CASSLYRGLGELFF. The CDR3 DNA follows: TGTGCCAGCAGTCTCTACAGGGGGCTCGGGGAGCTGTTTTTT.

This chain joins TRBV11-2 and TRBJ2-2; D is possibly TRBD2 (7 bases). The ends were cut back, 4 bases at V and 3 bases at J, with 12 bases in the middle. Germline CDR1 SGHAT, CDR2 FQNNGV. The CDR3 extends over 15 amino acids. The CDR3 DNA is TGTGCCAGCAGCTACAAGGGGGGGGACACCGGGGAGCTGTTTTTT. Protein: CASSYKGGDTGELFF.

The V and J genes are TRBV15 and TRBJ2-3, with no clear D. There are 17 residues in the CDR3. Germline V CDR1 and CDR2: LNHNV, YYDKDF (reference sequence). V gave up 0 bases and J gave up 2 bases, with 15 bases separating them. The CDR3 DNA is TGTGCCACCAGCAGAGATAGATGGGCAGGCCCCACAGATACGCAGTATTTT. It encodes CATSRDRWAGPTDTQYF.

The chain has TRBV27 and TRBJ1-5, with D unclear. The CDR3 has 13 residues. Per germline, CDR1 MNHEY and CDR2 SMNVEV (reference sequence). V was cut by 5 bases and J by 4 bases, with 9 bases left in between. CDR3 bases: TGTGCCAGCAGTAGATTCCAGAATCAGCCCCAGCATTTT. It specifies CASSRFQNQPQHF.

This clone appeared a single time. This sequence joins TRBV24-1 and TRBJ2-3; TRBD1 might be the D (5 bases). Germline V gene lookup returns CDR1 KGHDR and CDR2 SFDVKD. The germline V and J ends were trimmed by 4 bases and 0 bases, with 16 bases remaining between them. This CDR3 region has 17 residues. CDR3 sequence reads: CATSDLRGGQSTDTQYF. The CDR3 nucleotides read TGTGCCACCAGTGACCTAAGGGGCGGCCAAAGCACAGATACGCAGTATTTT.

The chain joins TRBV9 to TRBJ2-5; 14 nucleotides align to TRBD2. Looked up from germline, CDR1 is SGDLS and CDR2 is YYNGEE. The CDR3 runs to 19 residues. Trimming cost V 4 bases and J 2 bases; bases outside gene matches: 13. The CDR3, as DNA: TGTGCCAGCAGCCCCAGTGGGACTAGCGGGAGAGGGTGGCAAGAGACCCAGTACTTC. It encodes CASSPSGTSGRGWQETQYF. The complete variable domain, with remaining parts taken from reference TRBV9 and TRBJ2-5, reads DSGVTQTPKHLITATGQRVTLRCSPRSGDLSVYWYQQSLDQGLQFLIQYYNGEERAKGNILERFSAQQFPDLHSELNLSSLELGDSALYFCASSPSGTSGRGWQETQYFGPGTRLLVL.

This sequence joins TRBV27 and TRBJ1-2; TRBD1 is a possible D gene (5 bases). The CDR3 is 13 residues long. Germline V gives CDR1 MNHEY, CDR2 SMNVEV (reference sequence). The ends were cut back, 0 bases at V and 7 bases at J, with 9 bases in the middle. Here the CDR3 DNA reads TGTGCCAGCAGTTTATCCCAGGGAAGTGGCTACACCTTC. Protein: CASSLSQGSGYTF.

The genes are TRBV24-1 and TRBJ2-7; 7 nucleotides match TRBD1. This CDR3 region has 13 residues. Losses at the gene ends were 6 bases for V and 4 bases for J; bases not matched to a gene: 5. The germline gives CDR1 KGHDR, CDR2 SFDVKD. CDR3 nucleotide sequence: TGTGCCACCAGTCAAGCAGGGGGTTACGAGCAGTACTTC. Encoded protein: CATSQAGGYEQYF.

The chain joins TRBV6-5 to TRBJ2-1; 9 positions match TRBD1. The CDR3 consists of 15 residues. CDR1 MNHEY and CDR2 SVGAGI come from the germline V gene. Trimming at V came to 6 bases and at J to 5 bases, leaving 8 bases not matched to a gene. The CDR3 reads CASSVGDRANNEQFF. CDR3 DNA sequence: TGTGCCAGCAGCGTTGGGGACAGGGCTAACAATGAGCAGTTCTTC.

The chain is built from TRBV5-1 and TRBJ2-1; D remains ambiguous. The V end was cut by 1 base, the J end by 7 bases, with 9 bases between. The CDR3 consists of 13 residues. CDR1 and CDR2 from the germline V gene are SGHRS and YFSETQ. The CDR3 region has the DNA TGCGCCAGCAGCTTGAACGAGCGAAATGAGCAGTTCTTC. The encoded protein is CASSLNERNEQFF.

The rearrangement links TRBV19 to TRBJ2-1; D call uncertain. The CDR3 has 13 amino acids. The V end was cut by 0 bases, the J end by 4 bases, with 4 bases between. Germline-derived CDR1 and CDR2 are LNHDA and SQIVND (reference sequence). This CDR3 reads CASSIDMYNEQFF. The CDR3 DNA reads as TGTGCCAGTAGTATAGATATGTACAATGAGCAGTTCTTC. Full variable domain (rest looked up from reference TRBV19 and TRBJ2-1): DGGITQSPKYLFRKEGQNVTLSCEQNLNHDAMYWYRQDPGQGLRLIYYSQIVNDFQKGDIAEGYSVSREKKESFPLTVTSAQKNPTAFYLCASSIDMYNEQFFGPGTRLTVL.

The gene calls are TRBV28 and TRBJ2-7; 8 nucleotides agree with TRBD1. The CDR3 is made up of 14 amino acids. The V gene's germline CDR1 is MDHEN and CDR2 SYDVKM. The V segment lost 4 bases and the J segment 2 bases; nucleotides outside the gene matches: 4. The CDR3 loop reads CASSSPRGPYEQYF. Written as DNA, the CDR3 is TGTGCCAGCAGTTCCCCCAGGGGGCCCTACGAGCAGTACTTC.

This clone was observed a handful of times. The chain is built from TRBV14 and TRBJ1-2, with D possibly matching TRBD1 (5 bases). Trimming stripped 3 bases from V and 4 bases from J, with 9 bases between. The length of the CDR3 is 13 residues. Germline assignment: CDR1 SGHDN and CDR2 FVKESK. CDR3 sequence reads: CASSQGRGYGYTF. The CDR3 DNA sequence: TGTGCCAGCAGCCAGGGGCGGGGCTATGGCTACACCTTC.

This chain links TRBV5-6 with TRBJ2-2; D is uncertain. Germline lookup yields CDR1 SGHDT and CDR2 YYEEEE. V was trimmed by 3 bases and J by 2 bases, leaving 14 bases between them. This CDR3 is 16 amino acids long. The CDR3 here is CASSSTPGPNTGELFF. Here the CDR3 DNA reads TGTGCCAGCAGCTCAACACCGGGTCCTAACACCGGGGAGCTGTTTTTT.

The chain uses TRBV10-1 and TRBJ2-1, with 9 bases matching TRBD1. Germline V CDR1 and CDR2: WNHNN, SYGVQD (reference sequence). With 7 bases clipped from V and 6 bases from J, the junction kept 13 bases outside the gene matches. This CDR3 is 16 amino acids long. CDR3 nucleotides: TGCGCCAGCATCCACAGGGGGCGGTTCCGCTGCAATGAGCAGTTCTTC. Translation gives CASIHRGRFRCNEQFF.

This clone was seen a handful of times. The CDR3 sequence: CASSLLGGGETQYF. In DNA, the CDR3 is TGTGCCAGCAGCCTGTTAGGTGGGGGGGAGACCCAGTACTTC. This chain uses TRBV6-5 with TRBJ2-5; D might be TRBD2 (6 bases). The CDR3 totals 14 residues. Trimming left V 6 bases short and J 5 bases short, with 16 bases between. Germline loops: CDR1 MNHEY, CDR2 SVGAGI.

This chain uses TRBV5-1 with TRBJ1-2, with 9 bases matching TRBD1. The CDR3 runs 16 residues. Germline V gene sequence: CDR1 SGHRS, CDR2 YFSETQ. Unmatched junction bases numbered 10, after V lost 4 bases and J lost 3 bases. CDR3 sequence reads: CASSTGTGTVDYGYTF. Here the CDR3 DNA reads TGCGCCAGCAGCACCGGGACAGGGACTGTCGACTATGGCTACACCTTC.

This clone was observed once. This sequence joins TRBV19 and TRBJ1-6; 7 nucleotides agree with TRBD1. Losses at the gene ends were 2 bases for V and 9 bases for J; bases not matched to a gene: 13. Germline-derived CDR1 and CDR2 are LNHDA and SQIVND (reference sequence). This CDR3 is 17 amino acids long. CDR3 residues: CASSIKESRQGRSPLHF. As DNA, the CDR3 is TGTGCCAGTAGTATAAAAGAAAGTCGACAGGGACGTTCACCCCTCCACTTT.

This rearrangement joins TRBV4-2 to TRBJ1-1, with 9 bases lining up with TRBD1. Germline V gene sequence: CDR1 LGHNA, CDR2 YNFKEQ. V lost 4 bases to trimming and J lost 6 bases; unmatched junction nucleotides: 6. This CDR3 has 14 residues. This CDR3 is CASSPGQGLPEAFF. CDR3 in DNA: TGTGCCAGCAGCCCGGGACAGGGCTTACCTGAAGCTTTCTTT.

The chain combines TRBV7-2 with TRBJ1-2; D perhaps matches TRBD1 (6 bases). The germline V gene encodes CDR1 SGHTA and CDR2 FQGNSA. The CDR3 is 14 amino acids. Trimming stripped 4 bases from V and 3 bases from J, with 12 bases between. CDR3 region: CASSSRTDYYGYTF. In nucleotides, the CDR3 is TGTGCCAGCAGCTCGCGGACAGACTACTATGGCTACACCTTC.

This chain connects TRBV29-1 to TRBJ1-2; tentative D call: TRBD1 (5 bases). Germline assignment: CDR1 SQVTM and CDR2 ANQGSEA. CDR3 size: 14 residues. Trimming stripped 4 bases from V and 3 bases from J, with 15 bases between. The DNA for the CDR3 is TGCAGCGTTGTTAAGGGGCCCGGTGACTATGGCTACACCTTC. Protein product: CSVVKGPGDYGYTF.